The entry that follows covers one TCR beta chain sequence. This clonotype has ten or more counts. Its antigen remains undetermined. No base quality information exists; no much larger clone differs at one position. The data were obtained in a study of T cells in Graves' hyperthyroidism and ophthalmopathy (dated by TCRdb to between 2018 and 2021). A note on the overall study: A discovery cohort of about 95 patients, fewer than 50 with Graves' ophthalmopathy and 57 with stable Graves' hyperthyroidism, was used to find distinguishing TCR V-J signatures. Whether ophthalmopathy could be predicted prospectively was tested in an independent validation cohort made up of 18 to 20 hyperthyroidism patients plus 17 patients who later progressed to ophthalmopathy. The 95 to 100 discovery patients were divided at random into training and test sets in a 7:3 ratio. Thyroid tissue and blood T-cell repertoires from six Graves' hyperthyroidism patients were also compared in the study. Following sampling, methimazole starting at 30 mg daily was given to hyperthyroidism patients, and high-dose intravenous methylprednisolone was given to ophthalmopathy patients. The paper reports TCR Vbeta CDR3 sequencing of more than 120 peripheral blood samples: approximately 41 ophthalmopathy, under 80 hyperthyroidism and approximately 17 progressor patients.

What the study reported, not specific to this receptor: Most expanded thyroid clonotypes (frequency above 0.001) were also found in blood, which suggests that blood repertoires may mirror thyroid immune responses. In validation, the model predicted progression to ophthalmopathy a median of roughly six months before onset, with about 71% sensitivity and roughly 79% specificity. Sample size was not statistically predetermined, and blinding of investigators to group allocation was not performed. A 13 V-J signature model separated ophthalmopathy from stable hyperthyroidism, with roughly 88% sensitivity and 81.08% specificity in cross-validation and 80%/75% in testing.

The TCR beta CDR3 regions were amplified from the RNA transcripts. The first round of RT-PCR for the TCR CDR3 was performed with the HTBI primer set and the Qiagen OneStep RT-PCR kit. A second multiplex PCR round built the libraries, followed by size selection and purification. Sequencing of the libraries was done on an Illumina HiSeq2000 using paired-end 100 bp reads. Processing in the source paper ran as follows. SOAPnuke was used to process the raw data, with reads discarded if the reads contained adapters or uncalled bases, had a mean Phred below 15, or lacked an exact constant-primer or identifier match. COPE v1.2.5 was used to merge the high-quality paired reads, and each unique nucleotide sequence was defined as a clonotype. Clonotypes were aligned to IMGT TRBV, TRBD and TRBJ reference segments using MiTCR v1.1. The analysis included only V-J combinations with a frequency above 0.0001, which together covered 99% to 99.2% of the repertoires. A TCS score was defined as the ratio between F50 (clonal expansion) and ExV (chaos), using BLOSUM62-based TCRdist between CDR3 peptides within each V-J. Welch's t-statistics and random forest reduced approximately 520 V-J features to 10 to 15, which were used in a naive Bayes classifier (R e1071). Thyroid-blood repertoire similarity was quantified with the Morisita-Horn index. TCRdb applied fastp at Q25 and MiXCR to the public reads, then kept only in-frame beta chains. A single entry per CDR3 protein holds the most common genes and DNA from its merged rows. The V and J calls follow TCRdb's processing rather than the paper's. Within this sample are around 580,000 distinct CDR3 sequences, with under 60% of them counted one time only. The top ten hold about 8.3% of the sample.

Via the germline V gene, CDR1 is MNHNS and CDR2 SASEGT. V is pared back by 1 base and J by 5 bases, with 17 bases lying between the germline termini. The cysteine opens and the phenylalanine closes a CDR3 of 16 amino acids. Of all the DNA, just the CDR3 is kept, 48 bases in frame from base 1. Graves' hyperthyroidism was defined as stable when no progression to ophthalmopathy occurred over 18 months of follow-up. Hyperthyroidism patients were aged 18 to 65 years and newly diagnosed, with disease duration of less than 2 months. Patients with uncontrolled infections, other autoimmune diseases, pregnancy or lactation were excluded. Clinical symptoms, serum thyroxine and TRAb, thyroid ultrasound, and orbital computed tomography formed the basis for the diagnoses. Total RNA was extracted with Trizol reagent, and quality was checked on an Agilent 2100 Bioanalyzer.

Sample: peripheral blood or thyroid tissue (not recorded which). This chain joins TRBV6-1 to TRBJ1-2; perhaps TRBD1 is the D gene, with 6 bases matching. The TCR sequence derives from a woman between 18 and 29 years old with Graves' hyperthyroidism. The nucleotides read TGTGCCAGCAGTGAAGTGAATTCCGGGACACATTATGGCTACACCTTC. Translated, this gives CASSEVNSGTHYGYTF.